Listed below are T cell receptor beta chains from one sample, sequenced in a study of T cell changes during pregnancy in multiple sclerosis. Assay: immunoSEQ multiplex PCR; the TCRdb copy retains only in-frame clones and omits some. The sample consists of tens of thousands of clones, less than 90% of them appearing once. The sample consisted of peripheral blood, taken before pregnancy. Receptors originate from a female donor with multiple sclerosis, enrolled in a pregnancy study. The CDR3 runs from the conserved cysteine through the conserved F or W. A D gene is named only where the DNA matches it firmly. Only some rows state a clone size, as once, few, many or a class for expanded clones.

cdr3_nt: TGTGCCAGCAGTTTTACTAGCGGGAGGGAGCAGTTCTTC
cdr3_aa: CASSFTSGREQFF
d_call: TRBD2
clone_size: -
v_call: TRBV27
j_call: TRBJ2-1

cdr3_nt: TGTGCCAGCTCACTCCTCAGCGGGAGTTACGAGCAGTACTTC
cdr3_aa: CASSLLSGSYEQYF
d_call: TRBD2
clone_size: -
v_call: TRBV18
j_call: TRBJ2-7

cdr3_nt: TGTGCCAGCAGTGAAGAGGGGGCAAGCAATCAGCCCCAGCATTTT
cdr3_aa: CASSEEGASNQPQHF
d_call: TRBD1
clone_size: -
v_call: TRBV2
j_call: TRBJ1-5

cdr3_nt: TGCGCCAGCAGCCCAGATCAGACTAGCGAGGGCACAGATACGCAGTATTTT
cdr3_aa: CASSPDQTSEGTDTQYF
d_call: TRBD2
clone_size: -
v_call: TRBV4-3
j_call: TRBJ2-3

cdr3_nt: TGTGCCTGGAGGGACAGGGGATTCACTGAAGCTTTCTTT
cdr3_aa: CAWRDRGFTEAFF
d_call: TRBD1
clone_size: few
v_call: TRBV30
j_call: TRBJ1-1

cdr3_nt: TGTGCCAGCAGCTTAGTGGACAGGGTCTACGAGCAGTACTTC
cdr3_aa: CASSLVDRVYEQYF
d_call: TRBD1
clone_size: -
v_call: TRBV7-2
j_call: TRBJ2-7

cdr3_nt: TGTGCCATCAGTGAGTCCCCGGGAAACACCATATATTTT
cdr3_aa: CAISESPGNTIYF
d_call: -
clone_size: -
v_call: TRBV10-3
j_call: TRBJ1-3

cdr3_nt: TGTGCCAGCAGCTCCGCTAGCCATGGACGCGGGAGGGACTACGAGCAGTACTTC
cdr3_aa: CASSSASHGRGRDYEQYF
d_call: TRBD2
clone_size: -
v_call: TRBV5-4
j_call: TRBJ2-7

cdr3_nt: TGTGCCAGCAGCGTAGCGGGGACTACTCCAGATACGCAGTATTTT
cdr3_aa: CASSVAGTTPDTQYF
d_call: TRBD2
clone_size: -
v_call: TRBV9
j_call: TRBJ2-3

cdr3_nt: TGTGCCAGCAGCTGGGACCCAACCGGGGCGGGATACTCCTACAATGAGCAGTTCTTC
cdr3_aa: CASSWDPTGAGYSYNEQFF
d_call: -
clone_size: once
v_call: TRBV13
j_call: TRBJ2-1

cdr3_nt: TGTGCCAGCAGCTACGGACTAGCGACTTTAGAAGAGACCCAGTACTTC
cdr3_aa: CASSYGLATLEETQYF
d_call: TRBD2
clone_size: once
v_call: TRBV11-2
j_call: TRBJ2-5

cdr3_nt: TGCGCCAGCAGCCCCTCGACATGGCATGAGCAGTTCTTC
cdr3_aa: CASSPSTWHEQFF
d_call: -
clone_size: -
v_call: TRBV5-1
j_call: TRBJ2-1

cdr3_nt: TGTGCCAGCAGGTCCCTTAGACAGGGACGGAACTATGGCTACACCTTC
cdr3_aa: CASRSLRQGRNYGYTF
d_call: TRBD1
clone_size: -
v_call: TRBV2
j_call: TRBJ1-2

cdr3_nt: TGTGCCAGCTCACCTCAGATTGGAGGGTTGAACACTGAAGCTTTCTTT
cdr3_aa: CASSPQIGGLNTEAFF
d_call: -
clone_size: few
v_call: TRBV18
j_call: TRBJ1-1

cdr3_nt: TGTGCCAGCTCACCATTGGGAGAGGACTATGGCTACACCTTC
cdr3_aa: CASSPLGEDYGYTF
d_call: -
clone_size: -
v_call: TRBV18
j_call: TRBJ1-2

cdr3_nt: TGCGCCAGCAGCTTGGGGGGCGTCGGCAGGGAGGTTGCTGAAGCTTTCTTT
cdr3_aa: CASSLGGVGREVAEAFF
d_call: -
clone_size: -
v_call: TRBV5-1
j_call: TRBJ1-1